This TCR beta chain was recorded in a study of technical replicates of blood from a few donors. The method was immunoSEQ multiplex PCR; TCRdb's version includes in-frame clones alone and lacks a portion of them. The sample lists roughly 50,000 clones; just over 90% were seen once. Germline trimming cut 2 bases from V and 8 bases from J; bases unmatched to any gene: 16. CDR3 length: 17 residues. Germline lookup yields CDR1 ENHRY and CDR2 SYGVKD. Material for sequencing was PBMCs. The receptor was derived from a human donor in good health. Some clones in this sample may be carry-over from other donors' samples. The chain couples TRBV10-3 to TRBJ1-2; 8 nucleotides match TRBD1. The CDR3 DNA is TGTGCCATCAGTGAGGTCCCAGGGGGCTTCCAATTAGAGGGCTACACCTTC. Protein sequence: CAISEVPGGFQLEGYTF.